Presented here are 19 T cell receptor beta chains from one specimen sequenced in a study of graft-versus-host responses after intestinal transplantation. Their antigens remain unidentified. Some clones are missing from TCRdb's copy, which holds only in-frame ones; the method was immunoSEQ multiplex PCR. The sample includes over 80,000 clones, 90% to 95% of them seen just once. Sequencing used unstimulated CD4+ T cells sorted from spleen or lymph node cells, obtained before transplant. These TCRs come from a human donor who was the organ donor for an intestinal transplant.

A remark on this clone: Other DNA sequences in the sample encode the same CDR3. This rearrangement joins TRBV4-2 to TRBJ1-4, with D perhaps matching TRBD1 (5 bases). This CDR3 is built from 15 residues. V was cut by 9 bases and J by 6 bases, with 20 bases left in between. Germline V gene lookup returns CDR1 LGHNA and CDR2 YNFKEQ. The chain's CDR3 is CASSDETAWDEKLFF. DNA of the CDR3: TGTGCCAGTAGCGATGAGACAGCATGGGATGAAAAACTGTTTTTT.

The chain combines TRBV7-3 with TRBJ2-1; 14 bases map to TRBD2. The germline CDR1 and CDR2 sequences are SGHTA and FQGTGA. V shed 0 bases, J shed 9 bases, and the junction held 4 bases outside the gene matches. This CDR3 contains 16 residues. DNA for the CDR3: TGTGCCAGCAGCTTAACTGGACTAGCGGGGGGAGGTGAGCAGTTCTTC. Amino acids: CASSLTGLAGGGEQFF.

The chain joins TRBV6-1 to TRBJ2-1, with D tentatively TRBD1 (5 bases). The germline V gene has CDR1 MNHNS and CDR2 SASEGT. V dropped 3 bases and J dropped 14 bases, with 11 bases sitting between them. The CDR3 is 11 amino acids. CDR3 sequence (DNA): TGTGCCAGCAGTGAGACAGCCCGGAAGTTCTTC. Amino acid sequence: CASSETARKFF.

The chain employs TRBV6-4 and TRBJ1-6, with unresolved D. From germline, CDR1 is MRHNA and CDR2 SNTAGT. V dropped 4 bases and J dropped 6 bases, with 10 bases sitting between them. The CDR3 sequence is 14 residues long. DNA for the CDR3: TGTGCCAGCAGTGGAACTGCCGGTAATTCACCCCTCCACTTT. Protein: CASSGTAGNSPLHF.

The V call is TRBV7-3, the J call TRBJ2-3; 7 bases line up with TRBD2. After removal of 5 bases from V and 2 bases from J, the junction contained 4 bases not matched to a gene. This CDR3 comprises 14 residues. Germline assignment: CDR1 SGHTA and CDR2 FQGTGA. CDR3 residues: CASSPGLNTDTQYF. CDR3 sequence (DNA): TGTGCCAGCAGCCCGGGACTAAACACAGATACGCAGTATTTT.

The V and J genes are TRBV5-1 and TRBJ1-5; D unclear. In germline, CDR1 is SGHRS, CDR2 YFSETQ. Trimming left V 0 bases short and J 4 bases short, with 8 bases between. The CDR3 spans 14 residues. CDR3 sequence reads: CASSLGHPNQPQHF. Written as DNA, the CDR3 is TGCGCCAGCAGCTTGGGACACCCTAATCAGCCCCAGCATTTT. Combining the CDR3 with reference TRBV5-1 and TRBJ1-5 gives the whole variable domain KAGVTQTPRYLIKTRGQQVTLSCSPISGHRSVSWYQQTPGQGLQFLFEYFSETQRNKGNFPGRFSGRQFSNSRSEMNVSTLELGDSALYLCASSLGHPNQPQHFGDGTRLSIL.

The CDR3 region is CSGLRDRESGYTF. The CDR3 region has the DNA TGCAGCGGCCTCCGGGACAGGGAGAGTGGCTACACCTTC. The chain carries TRBV29-1 and TRBJ1-2, with 9 bases fitting TRBD1. This CDR3 is 13 amino acids long. V was clipped by 7 bases and J by 7 bases; unmatched bases: 10. Germline V lookup: CDR1 SQVTM, CDR2 ANQGSEA.

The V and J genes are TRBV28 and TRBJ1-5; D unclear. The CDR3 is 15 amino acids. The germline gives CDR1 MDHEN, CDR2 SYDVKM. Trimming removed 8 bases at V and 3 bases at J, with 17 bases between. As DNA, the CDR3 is TGTGCCAGCGGAGGGCCCCCCTGGTACAATCAGCCCCAGCATTTT. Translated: CASGGPPWYNQPQHF.

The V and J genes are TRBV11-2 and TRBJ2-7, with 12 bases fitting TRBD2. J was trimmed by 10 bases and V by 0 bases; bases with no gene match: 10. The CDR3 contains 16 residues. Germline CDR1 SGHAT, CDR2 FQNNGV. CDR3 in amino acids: CASSLDFRLAGDSQYF. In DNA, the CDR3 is TGTGCCAGCAGCTTAGATTTTCGACTAGCGGGGGACTCCCAGTACTTC.

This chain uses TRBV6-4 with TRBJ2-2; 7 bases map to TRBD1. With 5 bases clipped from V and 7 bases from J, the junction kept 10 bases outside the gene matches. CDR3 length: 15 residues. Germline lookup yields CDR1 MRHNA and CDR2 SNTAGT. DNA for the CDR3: TGTGCCAGCAGTAAACAGGGGTTCGAGAACGGGGAGCTGTTTTTT. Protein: CASSKQGFENGELFF.

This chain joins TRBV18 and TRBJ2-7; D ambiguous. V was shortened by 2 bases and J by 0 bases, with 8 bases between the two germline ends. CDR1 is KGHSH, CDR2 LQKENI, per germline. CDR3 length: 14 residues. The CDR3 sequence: CASSPGRSSYEQYF. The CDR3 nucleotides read TGTGCCAGCTCACCAGGCCGCAGCTCCTACGAGCAGTACTTC.

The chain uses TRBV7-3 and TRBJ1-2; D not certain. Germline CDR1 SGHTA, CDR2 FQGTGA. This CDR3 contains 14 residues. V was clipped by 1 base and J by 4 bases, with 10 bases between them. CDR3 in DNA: TGTGCCAGCAGCTTAAGAAGGACTTCCTATGGCTACACCTTC. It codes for CASSLRRTSYGYTF.

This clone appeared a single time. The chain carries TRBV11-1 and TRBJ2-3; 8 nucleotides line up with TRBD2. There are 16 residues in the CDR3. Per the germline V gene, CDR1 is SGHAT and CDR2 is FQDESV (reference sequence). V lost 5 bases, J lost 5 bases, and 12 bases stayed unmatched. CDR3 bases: TGTGCCAGCAGCCTCAATCGGGGGGGTTTGGAAGATACGCAGTATTTT. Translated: CASSLNRGGLEDTQYF.

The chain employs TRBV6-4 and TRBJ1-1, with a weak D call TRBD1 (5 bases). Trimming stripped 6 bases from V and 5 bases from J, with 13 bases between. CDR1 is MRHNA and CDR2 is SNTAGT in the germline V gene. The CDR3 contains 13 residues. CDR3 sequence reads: CASSPGGRTEAFF. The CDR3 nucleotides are TGTGCCAGCAGCCCGGGGGGAAGGACTGAAGCTTTCTTT.

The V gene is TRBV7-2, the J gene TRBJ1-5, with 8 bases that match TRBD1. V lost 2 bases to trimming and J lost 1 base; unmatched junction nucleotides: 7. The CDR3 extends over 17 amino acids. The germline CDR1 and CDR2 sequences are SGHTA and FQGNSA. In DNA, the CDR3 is TGTGCCAGCAGCTTATCAGGGGGCCCACGGAGCAATCAGCCCCAGCATTTT. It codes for CASSLSGGPRSNQPQHF.

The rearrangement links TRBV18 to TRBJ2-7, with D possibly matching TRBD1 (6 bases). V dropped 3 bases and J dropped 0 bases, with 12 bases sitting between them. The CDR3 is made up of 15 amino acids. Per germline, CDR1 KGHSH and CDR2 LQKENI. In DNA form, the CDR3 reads TGTGCCAGCTCACCCCGACAGGTCGACTCCTACGAGCAGTACTTC. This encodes CASSPRQVDSYEQYF.

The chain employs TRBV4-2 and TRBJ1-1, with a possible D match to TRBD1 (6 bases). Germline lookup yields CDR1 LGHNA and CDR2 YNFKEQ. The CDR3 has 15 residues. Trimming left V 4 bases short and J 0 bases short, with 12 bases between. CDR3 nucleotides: TGTGCCAGCAGCCTCGGGGGGGCTATGAACACTGAAGCTTTCTTT. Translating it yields CASSLGGAMNTEAFF.

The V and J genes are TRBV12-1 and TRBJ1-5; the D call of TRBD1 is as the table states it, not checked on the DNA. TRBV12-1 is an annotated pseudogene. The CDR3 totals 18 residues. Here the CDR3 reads CASSPKDRGQKGHQPQHF. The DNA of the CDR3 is TGTGCCAGCAGCCCCAAGGACAGGGGACAGAAGGGGCATCAGCCCCAGCATTTT.

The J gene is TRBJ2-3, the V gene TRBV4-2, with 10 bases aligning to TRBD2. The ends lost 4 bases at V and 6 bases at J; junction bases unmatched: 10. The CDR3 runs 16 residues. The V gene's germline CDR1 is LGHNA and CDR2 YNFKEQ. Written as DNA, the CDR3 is TGTGCCAGCAGCCGGGACCCGGGACTAGCGTCGGATACGCAGTATTTT. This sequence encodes CASSRDPGLASDTQYF.